This record concerns one TCR beta chain sequence. Authors' data handling: Nucleated cell counts were estimated from reference gene primer amplification. The assay was immunoSEQ multiplex PCR, and TCRdb's table has in-frame clones only and misses some. V and J calls and clone size are copied from that table; D and trimming were computed from the DNA. The repertoire holds about 56,000 clones, with approximately 92% as singletons. This entry belongs to a study of blood T cell repertoires in COVID-19. Across the whole study: Sites in the United States, Italy and Spain provided acute and convalescent COVID-19 samples.

Seattle enrolled patients during active infection and tracked them longitudinally. The germline CDR1 and CDR2 sequences are MGHDK and SYGVNS. The CDR3 runs to 14 residues. V trimming: 3 bases; J trimming: 9 bases; junction bases outside the gene matches: 9. The chain combines TRBV25-1 with TRBJ1-2; 8 bases match TRBD1. The receptor was derived from a woman in her sixties or seventies with COVID-19, enrolled during active disease. The sequencing sample was made of peripheral blood. The CDR3 reads CASSDPGTGWSYTF. The CDR3 nucleotides are TGTGCCAGCAGTGATCCCGGGACAGGTTGGAGCTACACCTTC.